The 32 T cell receptor beta chains below all came from one sample that was sequenced in a study of early T cells in non-severe SARS-CoV-2 infection. TCRdb passed the 5' RACE reads through MiXCR, listing each CDR3 protein once. The sample has around 77,000 distinct CDR3 sequences; roughly 4.7% are singletons. The sequencing used whole blood, collected at baseline. Receptor source: an adult who was a healthcare worker with PCR-confirmed SARS-CoV-2 infection or an uninfected control (not recorded which).

This clonotype was seen many times. CDR3 residues: CSATAGAGPHEQYF. CDR3 DNA: TGCAGTGCTACCGCGGGCGCAGGCCCCCACGAGCAGTACTTC. This rearrangement joins TRBV20-1 to TRBJ2-7, with D possibly matching TRBD2 (5 bases). Trimming took 4 bases from V and 5 from J, leaving 18 bases between them. CDR1 and CDR2 from the germline V gene are DFQATT and SNEGSKA (reference sequence). This CDR3 comprises 14 residues.

This clonotype was found many times. This sequence joins TRBV27 and TRBJ2-6; D not certain. CDR3 size: 19 residues. Germline V gene data show CDR1 as MNHEY and CDR2 as SMNVEV (reference sequence). V was trimmed by 5 bases and J by 1 base, leaving 21 bases between them. The CDR3 loop is CASSPPLGKEFSGANVLTF. The CDR3 region has the DNA TGTGCCAGCAGTCCCCCGCTGGGGAAAGAGTTTTCTGGGGCCAACGTCCTGACTTTC.

There are a few counts of this clonotype. The V and J genes are TRBV5-6 and TRBJ2-7; D is unresolved. Trimming shortened V by 1 base and J by 4 bases, and 6 bases separated the two germline ends. The CDR3 extends over 12 amino acids. Germline-derived CDR1 and CDR2 are SGHDT and YYEEEE. The CDR3 here is CASSLQPYEQYF. CDR3 coding DNA: TGTGCCAGCAGCTTGCAGCCTTACGAGCAGTACTTC.

This clonotype was seen more than once but under ten times. The chain combines TRBV7-9 with TRBJ2-1; D may be TRBD2 (6 bases). Germline V gene sequence: CDR1 SEHNR, CDR2 FQNEAQ (reference sequence). Trimming cost V 2 bases and J 6 bases, with 20 bases left between them. The CDR3 runs to 17 residues. CDR3 sequence (DNA): TGTGCCAGCAGCTTACCGCCCGGAAGCGGACTACGCAATGAGCAGTTCTTC. Protein: CASSLPPGSGLRNEQFF.

In this sample, this clonotype turned up a few times. The CDR3 DNA reads as TGTGCCAGCAGTGTCTCGGGCGGGAGCTACAATGAGCAGTTCTTC. It codes for CASSVSGGSYNEQFF. The V call is TRBV6-4, the J call TRBJ2-1; 7 bases are shared with TRBD2. Germline V CDR1 and CDR2: MRHNA, SNTAGT. The CDR3 is 15 amino acids. The V gene end was trimmed by 4 bases and the J gene end by 3 bases; junction bases not matched to a gene: 6.

This chain links TRBV30 with TRBJ2-4; D remains ambiguous. The CDR3 consists of 18 residues. Germline CDR1 reads GTSNPN; CDR2 reads SVGIG (reference sequence). V lost 1 base and J lost 0, with 19 bases in between. The CDR3 here is CAWSENAFKRSAKNIQYF. In DNA form, the CDR3 reads TGTGCCTGGAGTGAGAATGCCTTTAAGCGCTCAGCCAAAAACATTCAGTACTTC.

This clonotype occurred a few times. The J gene is TRBJ1-1, the V gene TRBV27; D possibly corresponds to TRBD1 (5 bases). This CDR3 contains 15 residues. Trimming removed 4 bases from V and 0 bases from J, with 12 bases in between. Germline-derived CDR1 and CDR2 are MNHEY and SMNVEV (reference sequence). This chain's CDR3 is CASSSMGRMNTEAFF. In DNA form, the CDR3 reads TGTGCCAGCAGTTCCATGGGACGGATGAACACTGAAGCTTTCTTT.

The table lists this clonotype with many counts. V gene TRBV9 combines with J gene TRBJ1-1; D is possibly TRBD1 (5 bases). The germline V and J ends were trimmed by 4 bases and 6 bases, with 13 bases remaining between them. CDR3 length equals 13 residues. CDR1 and CDR2 (germline): SGDLS, YYNGEE. Here the CDR3 DNA reads TGTGCCAGCAGCATCCTATTGGGGGCTGAAGCTTTCTTT. It is translated as CASSILLGAEAFF.

In this sample, this clonotype turned up many times. V usage is TRBV10-3 and J usage is TRBJ2-1; D may match TRBD1 or TRBD2 (6 bases each). Trimming stripped 2 bases from V and 4 bases from J, with 12 bases between. Germline V CDR1 and CDR2: ENHRY, SYGVKD. CDR3 size: 15 residues. For the CDR3, the DNA is TGTGCCATCAGTGAGCCAGGGGACTTATACAATGAGCAGTTCTTC. This encodes CAISEPGDLYNEQFF.

This chain connects TRBV28 to TRBJ2-7; D gene ambiguous. Trimming left V 5 bases short and J 4 bases short, with 18 bases between. The length of the CDR3 is 15 residues. The germline V gene encodes CDR1 MDHEN and CDR2 SYDVKM. CDR3 sequence reads: CASSPTGSKLYEQYF. CDR3 DNA: TGTGCCAGCAGTCCCACCGGATCAAAACTTTACGAGCAGTACTTC.

This rearrangement joins TRBV18 to TRBJ1-5, with 8 bases aligning to TRBD1. The V gene's germline CDR1 is KGHSH and CDR2 LQKENI. Trimming removed 6 bases from V and 0 bases from J; junction bases left unmatched: 4. The CDR3 runs 15 residues. CDR3 protein: CASSRQGASNQPQHF. CDR3 sequence (DNA): TGTGCCAGCTCCCGTCAGGGGGCTAGCAATCAGCCCCAGCATTTT.

A remark on this clonotype: This could be a read error, since a much larger clone is one nucleotide away. The chain is built from TRBV19 and TRBJ2-7; D is unclear. This CDR3 has 10 amino acids. The V gene's germline CDR1 is LNHDA and CDR2 SQIVND (reference sequence). The CDR3 DNA reads as TGTGTCGCCGGAGAGGACGAGCAGTACTTC. This sequence encodes CVAGEDEQYF.

This clonotype was counted at least ten times. This chain joins TRBV20-1 and TRBJ2-5, with D hard to call. Per the germline V gene, CDR1 is DFQATT and CDR2 is SNEGSKA (reference sequence). This CDR3 is 13 amino acids long. CDR3 residues: CSFVSSSQETQYF. The CDR3 nucleotides read TGCAGCTTTGTCTCTAGTTCCCAAGAGACCCAGTACTTC.

This clonotype appeared many times. V and J are TRBV27 and TRBJ2-1; D is perhaps TRBD2 (6 bases). CDR1 and CDR2 from the germline V gene are MNHEY and SMNVEV (reference sequence). V lost 3 bases to trimming and J lost 7 bases, with 10 bases between them. CDR3 size: 13 residues. As DNA, the CDR3 is TGTGCCAGCAGTTTTCAGGAGGGGAATGAGCAGTTCTTC. Its translation: CASSFQEGNEQFF.

This clonotype was seen a few times. The V gene is TRBV7-2, the J gene TRBJ1-2; D gene ambiguous. Germline V gives CDR1 SGHTA, CDR2 FQGNSA. Deletions cut 0 bases from V and 3 bases from J, with 14 bases between. This CDR3 region has 16 residues. The CDR3 here is CASSLAGPPRDYGYTF. The CDR3 region has the DNA TGTGCCAGCAGCTTAGCGGGCCCCCCAAGGGACTATGGCTACACCTTC.

In this sample, this clonotype turned up many times. The J gene is TRBJ2-1, the V gene TRBV11-2; maybe TRBD2 (6 bases). This CDR3 is built from 13 residues. The germline V gene has CDR1 SGHAT and CDR2 FQNNGV. The V and J ends lost 5 bases and 8 bases respectively, with 13 bases between them. DNA for the CDR3: TGTGCCAGCAGCGCTCGACTAGTCCATGAGCAGTTCTTC. It yields the protein CASSARLVHEQFF.

The rearrangement links TRBV18 to TRBJ1-1; D remains unclear. The CDR3 length is 13 residues. Germline CDR1 and CDR2: KGHSH and LQKENI. With 2 bases removed from V and 5 bases from J, the gap between germline ends came to 9 bases. CDR3 loop: CASSPEARTEAFF. For the CDR3, the DNA is TGTGCCAGCTCACCAGAGGCGCGAACTGAAGCTTTCTTT. Based on the CDR3 plus reference TRBV18 and TRBJ1-1, the full variable domain is NAGVMQNPRHLVRRRGQEARLRCSPMKGHSHVYWYRQLPEEGLKFMVYLQKENIIDESGMPKERFSAEFPKEGPSILRIQQVVRGDSAAYFCASSPEARTEAFFGQGTRLTVV.

This clonotype was seen at least ten times. The chain joins TRBV11-2 to TRBJ1-2; 8 bases are shared with TRBD1. This CDR3 has 14 amino acids. Trimming took 1 base from V and 8 from J; bases not matched to a gene: 6. The germline V gene encodes CDR1 SGHAT and CDR2 FQNNGV. CDR3 bases: TGTGCCAGCAGCTTAGGAACAGGGGGTCAGGGCTACACCTTC. Amino acids: CASSLGTGGQGYTF.

The chain is built from TRBV6-5 and TRBJ2-1; 8 bases line up with TRBD1. This CDR3 has 15 amino acids. The germline V gene has CDR1 MNHEY and CDR2 SVGAGI. With V trimmed by 4 bases and J by 6 bases, 8 bases remained unmatched. The CDR3 reads CASSWGGGTGNEQFF. The CDR3 DNA is TGTGCCAGCAGTTGGGGTGGCGGGACAGGCAATGAGCAGTTCTTC.

This clonotype was seen at least ten times. The chain carries TRBV12-3 or TRBV12-4 and TRBJ2-5, with D perhaps being TRBD1 or TRBD2 (5 bases each). V was shortened by 5 bases and J by 6 bases, with 10 bases between the two germline ends. CDR3 length: 12 residues. The CDR3 region has the DNA TGTGCCAGCAGTCCCGGGGCGAAGACCCAGTACTTC. Residues: CASSPGAKTQYF.

This clonotype has ten or more counts. This chain joins TRBV20-1 and TRBJ1-2; D ambiguous. The germline V gene encodes CDR1 DFQATT and CDR2 SNEGSKA (reference sequence). Trimming took off 6 bases at V and 3 bases at J, with 11 bases between the two ends. This CDR3 has 12 residues. CDR3 DNA sequence: TGCAGTGCAGTCGGGGTCTACTATGGCTACACCTTC. Translating it yields CSAVGVYYGYTF.

The table lists this clonotype with many counts. The V gene is TRBV29-1, the J gene TRBJ1-3; D is possibly TRBD1 (6 bases). CDR1 and CDR2 (germline): SQVTM, ANQGSEA. Trimming removed 3 bases at V and 4 bases at J, with 16 bases between. This CDR3 has 15 amino acids. CDR3 in DNA: TGCAGCGTTGACGGACAAGGGGGAGCAGGAAACACCATATATTTT. Translating gives CSVDGQGGAGNTIYF.

The chain has TRBV11-2 and TRBJ2-2, with D unresolved. The CDR3 extends over 13 amino acids. CDR1 and CDR2 (germline): SGHAT, FQNNGV. V was pared by 1 base and J by 8 bases, with 8 bases between. CDR3 bases: TGTGCCAGCAGCTTAGTTTCGAATGGGGAGCTGTTTTTT. Its translation: CASSLVSNGELFF.

This clonotype was observed many times. The J gene is TRBJ2-2, the V gene TRBV20-1; weak D call: TRBD2 (5 bases). Trimming left V 4 bases short and J 0 bases short, with 9 bases between. CDR3 length equals 14 residues. Germline loops: CDR1 DFQATT, CDR2 SNEGSKA (reference sequence). The CDR3 region has the DNA TGCAGTGCTACCCGGACTGCGAACACCGGGGAGCTGTTTTTT. Translating it yields CSATRTANTGELFF.

This clonotype was seen ten or more times. The gene calls are TRBV6-5 and TRBJ1-6; D might be TRBD1 (6 bases). The germline CDR1 and CDR2 sequences are MNHEY and SVGAGI. The CDR3 extends over 14 amino acids. V was pared by 6 bases and J by 12 bases, with 18 bases between. CDR3 DNA sequence: TGTGCCAGCAGCTCCTTCGGGGGCTTGGGACCCCTCCACTTT. As protein: CASSSFGGLGPLHF.

The sample holds many counts of this clonotype. This chain links TRBV5-1 with TRBJ2-2; D might be TRBD2 (5 bases). This CDR3 comprises 12 residues. The V end was cut by 7 bases, the J end by 7 bases, with 11 bases between. CDR1 and CDR2 (germline): SGHRS, YFSETQ. CDR3 bases: TGCGCCAGCCGCATCGGGGACGGGGAGCTGTTTTTT. Protein: CASRIGDGELFF.

This clonotype came up a few times. This chain joins TRBV2 and TRBJ2-6, with D perhaps matching TRBD1 or TRBD2 (5 bases each). The CDR3 is made up of 15 amino acids. Germline assignment: CDR1 SNHLY and CDR2 FYNNEI. V lost 6 bases and J 4 bases, leaving 13 bases between the germline ends. The CDR3 sequence: CASRKDGGGANVLTF. CDR3 coding DNA: TGTGCCAGCAGGAAGGATGGGGGAGGGGCCAACGTCCTGACTTTC. Complete variable domain (other parts from reference TRBV2 and TRBJ2-6): EPEVTQTPSHQVTQMGQEVILRCVPISNHLYFYWYRQILGQKVEFLVSFYNNEISEKSEIFDDQFSVERPDGSNFTLKIRSTKLEDSAMYFCASRKDGGGANVLTFGAGSRLTVL.

This clonotype was counted a few times. This chain uses TRBV16 with TRBJ2-1, with 10 bases matching TRBD2. The germline V gene encodes CDR1 KGHSY and CDR2 FQNENV. The V gene end was trimmed by 3 bases and the J gene end by 5 bases; junction bases not matched to a gene: 13. The CDR3 spans 18 residues. The CDR3 here is CASSHPGGGTSAHNEQFF. The CDR3 nucleotides read TGTGCCAGCAGCCATCCCGGGGGGGGGACTAGCGCCCACAATGAGCAGTTCTTC.

A note on this clonotype: A single base separates this from a much larger clone, so it may be a read error. The chain carries TRBV6-2 or TRBV6-3 and TRBJ2-1; the D call may be TRBD1 or TRBD2 (5 bases each). Germline V gives CDR1 MNHEY, CDR2 SVGEGT. The CDR3 loop spans 14 amino acids. The V end was cut by 4 bases, the J end by 7 bases, with 14 bases between. The DNA for the CDR3 is TGTGCCAGCAGTTTCATCGGGACCTTGAATGAGCAGTTCTTC. Translation: CASSFIGTLNEQFF.

This clonotype came up a few times. The chain carries TRBV9 and TRBJ2-7; 8 bases align to TRBD1. The CDR3 is 16 amino acids. Trimming removed 3 bases from V and 2 bases from J; junction bases left unmatched: 10. The germline V gene encodes CDR1 SGDLS and CDR2 YYNGEE. The CDR3 loop reads CASSGASDRDPYEQYF. Written as DNA, the CDR3 is TGTGCCAGCAGCGGAGCTTCGGACAGGGACCCCTACGAGCAGTACTTC.

This clonotype was observed many times. The gene calls are TRBV27 and TRBJ1-6, with unresolved D. The CDR3 length is 16 residues. V was shortened by 1 base and J by 7 bases, with 14 bases between the two germline ends. Germline V CDR1 and CDR2: MNHEY, SMNVEV (reference sequence). CDR3 region: CASSLLRSGSNSPLHF. The CDR3 coding sequence is TGTGCCAGCAGTTTATTGAGGTCCGGATCCAATTCACCCCTCCACTTT.

This clonotype has ten or more counts. The chain couples TRBV7-9 to TRBJ2-3; 7 bases match TRBD1. The CDR3 sequence is 14 residues long. Trimming took 3 bases from V and 5 from J; bases not matched to a gene: 5. Looked up from germline, CDR1 is SEHNR and CDR2 is FQNEAQ (reference sequence). The chain's CDR3 is CASSFTGARDTQYF. CDR3 sequence (DNA): TGTGCCAGCAGCTTCACAGGGGCGAGAGATACGCAGTATTTT.